This T cell receptor beta chain was retrieved from a study of T cell responses to AZD1222 COVID-19 vaccine. Findings and caveats of the study: Two AZD1222 administrations were followed by greater Spike-specific TCR breadth and depth. A mostly white British donor set with more females was recruited, and clonal diversity was possibly underestimated. Samples come after the peak T cell response, not at day 14.

TCRdb's copy holds only in-frame clones and misses some; the assay was immunoSEQ multiplex PCR. The sample comprises 75,000 to 90,000 clones, less than 95% of which are singletons, and around 28% rests with the top ten. With respect to this clone: The antigen is not known.

The material sequenced was peripheral blood, taken 28 days after the second AZD1222 dose. The receptor's source is an adult who received the AZD1222 COVID-19 vaccine.

CDR3 loop: CASSFRKNLFF. In DNA, the CDR3 is TGTGCCAGCAGCTTTAGGAAAAACTTGTTTTTT. The rearrangement joins TRBV5-6 to TRBJ1-4, with D uncertain. Germline loops: CDR1 SGHDT, CDR2 YYEEEE. The CDR3 extends over 11 amino acids. V shed 2 bases and J shed 15 bases, with 11 bases lying between them. Variable domain in full (rest from reference TRBV5-6 and TRBJ1-4): DAGVTQSPTHLIKTRGQQVTLRCSPKSGHDTVSWYQQALGQGPQFIFQYYEEEERQRGNFPDRFSGHQFPNYSSELNVNALLLGDSALYLCASSFRKNLFFGSGTQLSVL.